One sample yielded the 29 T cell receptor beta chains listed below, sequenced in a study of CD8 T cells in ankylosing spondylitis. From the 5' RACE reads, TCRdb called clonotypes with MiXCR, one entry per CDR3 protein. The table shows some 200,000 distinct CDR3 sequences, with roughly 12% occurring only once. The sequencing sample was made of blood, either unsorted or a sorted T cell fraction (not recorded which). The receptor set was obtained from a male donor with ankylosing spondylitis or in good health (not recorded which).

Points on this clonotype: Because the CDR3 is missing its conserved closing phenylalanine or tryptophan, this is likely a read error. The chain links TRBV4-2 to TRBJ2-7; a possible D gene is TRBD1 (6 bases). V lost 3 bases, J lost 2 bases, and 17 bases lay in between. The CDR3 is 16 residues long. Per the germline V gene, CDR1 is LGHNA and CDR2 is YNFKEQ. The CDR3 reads CASSQIRTEEAYEQYY. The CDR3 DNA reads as TGTGCCAGCAGCCAGATCAGGACAGAAGAGGCCTACGAGCAGTACTAC.

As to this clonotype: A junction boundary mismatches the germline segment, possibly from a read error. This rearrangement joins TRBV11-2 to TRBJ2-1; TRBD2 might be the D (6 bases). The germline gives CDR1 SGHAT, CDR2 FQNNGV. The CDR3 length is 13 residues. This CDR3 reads CASSRNWGDEQSF. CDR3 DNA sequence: TGTGCCAGCAGCCGGAATTGGGGGGATGAGCAGTCCTTC.

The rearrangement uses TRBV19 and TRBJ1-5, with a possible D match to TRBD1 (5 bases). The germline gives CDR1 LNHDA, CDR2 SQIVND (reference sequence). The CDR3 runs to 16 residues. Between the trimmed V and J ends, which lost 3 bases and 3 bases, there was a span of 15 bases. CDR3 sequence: CASSIEGPGDNQPQHF. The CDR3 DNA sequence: TGTGCCAGTAGTATCGAGGGGCCGGGGGACAATCAGCCCCAGCATTTT.

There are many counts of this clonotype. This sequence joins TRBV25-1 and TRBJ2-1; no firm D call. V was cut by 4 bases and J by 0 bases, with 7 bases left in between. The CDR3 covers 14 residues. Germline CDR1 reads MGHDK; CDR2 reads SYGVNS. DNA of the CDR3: TGTGCCAGCAGTGCGGTAAGCTCCTACAATGAGCAGTTCTTC. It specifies CASSAVSSYNEQFF.

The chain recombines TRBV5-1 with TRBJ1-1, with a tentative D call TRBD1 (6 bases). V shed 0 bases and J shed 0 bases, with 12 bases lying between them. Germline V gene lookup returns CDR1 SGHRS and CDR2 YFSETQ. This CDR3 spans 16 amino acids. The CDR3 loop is CASSLGTDYMNTEAFF. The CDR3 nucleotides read TGCGCCAGCAGCTTGGGGACAGACTACATGAACACTGAAGCTTTCTTT.

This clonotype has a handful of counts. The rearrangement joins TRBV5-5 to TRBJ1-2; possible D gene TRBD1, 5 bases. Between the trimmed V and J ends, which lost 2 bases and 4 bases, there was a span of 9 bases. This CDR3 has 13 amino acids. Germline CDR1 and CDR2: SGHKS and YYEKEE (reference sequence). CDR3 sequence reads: CASSFGTFYGYTF. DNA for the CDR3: TGTGCCAGCAGCTTCGGGACCTTCTATGGCTACACCTTC.

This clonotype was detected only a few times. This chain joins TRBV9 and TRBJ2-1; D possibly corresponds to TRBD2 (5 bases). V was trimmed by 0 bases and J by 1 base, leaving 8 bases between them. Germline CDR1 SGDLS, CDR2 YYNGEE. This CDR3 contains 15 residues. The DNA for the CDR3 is TGTGCCAGCAGCGTAGACCCGGGATCCTACAATGAGCAGTTCTTC. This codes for CASSVDPGSYNEQFF.

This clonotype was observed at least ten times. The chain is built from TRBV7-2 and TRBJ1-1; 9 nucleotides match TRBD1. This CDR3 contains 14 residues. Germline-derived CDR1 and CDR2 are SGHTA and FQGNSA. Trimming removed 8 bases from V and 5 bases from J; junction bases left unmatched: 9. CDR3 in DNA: TGTGCCAGCCTCGAAGGGGACAGGGCTACTGAAGCTTTCTTT. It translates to CASLEGDRATEAFF.

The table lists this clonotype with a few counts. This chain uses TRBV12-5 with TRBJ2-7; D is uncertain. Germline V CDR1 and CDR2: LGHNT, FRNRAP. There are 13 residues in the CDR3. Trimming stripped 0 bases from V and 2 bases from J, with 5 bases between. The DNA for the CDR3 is TGTGCTAGTGGTTTGGTACCAGCCTACGAGCAGTACTTC. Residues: CASGLVPAYEQYF.

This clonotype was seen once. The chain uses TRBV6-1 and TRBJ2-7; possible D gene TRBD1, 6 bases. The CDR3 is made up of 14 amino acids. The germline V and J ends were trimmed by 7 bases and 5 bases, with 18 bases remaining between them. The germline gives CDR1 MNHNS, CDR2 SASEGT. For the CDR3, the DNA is TGTGCCAGCAAAAGTCCAGGGGACGCTCACGAGCAGTACTTC. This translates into CASKSPGDAHEQYF.

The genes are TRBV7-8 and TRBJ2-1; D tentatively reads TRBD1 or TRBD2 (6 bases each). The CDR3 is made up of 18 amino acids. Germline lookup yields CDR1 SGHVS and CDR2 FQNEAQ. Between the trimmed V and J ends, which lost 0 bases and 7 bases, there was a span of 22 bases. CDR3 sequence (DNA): TGTGCCAGCAGCTTAGCCCCTGGGCCGGGGGCCTCGGGGAATGAGCAGTTCTTC. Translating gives CASSLAPGPGASGNEQFF.

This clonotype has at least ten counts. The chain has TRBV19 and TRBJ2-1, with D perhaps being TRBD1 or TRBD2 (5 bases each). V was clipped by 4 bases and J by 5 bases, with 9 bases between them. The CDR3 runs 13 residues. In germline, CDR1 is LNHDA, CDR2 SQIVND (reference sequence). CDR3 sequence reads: CASSTGTNNEQFF. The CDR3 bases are TGTGCCAGTAGTACAGGGACCAACAATGAGCAGTTCTTC.

The CDR3 sequence is CATIQADTGELFF. The CDR3 nucleotides read TGTGCCACCATACAGGCTGACACCGGGGAGCTGTTTTTT. The chain links TRBV3-1 to TRBJ2-2; the D gene is possibly TRBD1 (5 bases). The CDR3 has 13 residues. Germline values: CDR1 LGHDT, CDR2 YNNKEL (reference sequence). Trimming pared 10 bases from V and 3 bases from J, leaving 12 bases between. Full variable domain (outside the CDR3, taken from reference TRBV3-1 and TRBJ2-2): DTAVSQTPKYLVTQMGNDKSIKCEQNLGHDTMYWYKQDSKKFLKIMFSYNNKELIINETVPNRFSPKSPDKAHLNLHINSLELGDSAVYFCATIQADTGELFFGEGSRLTVL.

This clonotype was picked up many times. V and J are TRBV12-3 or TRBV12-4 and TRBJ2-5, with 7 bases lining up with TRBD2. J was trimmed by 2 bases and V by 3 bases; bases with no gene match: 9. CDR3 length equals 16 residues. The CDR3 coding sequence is TGTGCCAGCAGTTTTGGGGGGGGAGCCTTACAAGAGACCCAGTACTTC. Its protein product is CASSFGGGALQETQYF.

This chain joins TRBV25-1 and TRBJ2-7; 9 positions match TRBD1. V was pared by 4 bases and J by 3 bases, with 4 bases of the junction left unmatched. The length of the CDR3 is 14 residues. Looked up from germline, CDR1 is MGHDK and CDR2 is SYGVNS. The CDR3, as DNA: TGTGCCAGCAGTGCGGGACAGGGAAACTACGAGCAGTACTTC. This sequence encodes CASSAGQGNYEQYF.

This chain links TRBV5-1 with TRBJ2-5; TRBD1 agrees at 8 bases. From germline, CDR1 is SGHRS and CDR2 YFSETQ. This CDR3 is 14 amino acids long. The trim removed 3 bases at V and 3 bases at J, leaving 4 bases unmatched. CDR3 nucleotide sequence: TGCGCCAGCAGCTCTGGACAGGGAGAAGAGACCCAGTACTTC. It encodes CASSSGQGEETQYF.

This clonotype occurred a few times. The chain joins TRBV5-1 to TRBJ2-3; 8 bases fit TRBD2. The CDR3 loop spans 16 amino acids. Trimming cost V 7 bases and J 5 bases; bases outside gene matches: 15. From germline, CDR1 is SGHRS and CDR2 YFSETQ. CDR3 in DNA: TGCGCCAGCTCCCATTTAGCGGGGTCGGGTATAGATACGCAGTATTTT. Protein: CASSHLAGSGIDTQYF.

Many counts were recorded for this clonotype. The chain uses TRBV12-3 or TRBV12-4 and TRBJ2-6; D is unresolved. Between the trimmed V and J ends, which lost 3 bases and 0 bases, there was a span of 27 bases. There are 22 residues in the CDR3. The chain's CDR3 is CASSLIRKGRPYSNSGANVLTF. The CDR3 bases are TGTGCCAGCAGTTTGATACGGAAAGGACGGCCTTACTCGAACTCTGGGGCCAACGTCCTGACTTTC.

DNA for the CDR3: TGTGCCAGCAGTTACTCGGGGTCAGGCTGGTTGGAGACCCAGTACTTC. It is translated as CASSYSGSGWLETQYF. The chain carries TRBV6-5 and TRBJ2-5; D remains ambiguous. V dropped 0 bases and J dropped 5 bases, with 16 bases sitting between them. Germline V gene sequence: CDR1 MNHEY, CDR2 SVGAGI. The CDR3 sequence is 16 residues long.

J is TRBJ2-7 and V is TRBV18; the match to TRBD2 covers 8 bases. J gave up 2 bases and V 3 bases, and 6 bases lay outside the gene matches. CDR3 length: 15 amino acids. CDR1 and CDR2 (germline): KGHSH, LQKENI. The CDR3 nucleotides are TGTGCCAGCTCACCTGAACTAGCGGATACCTACGAGCAGTACTTC. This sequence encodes CASSPELADTYEQYF.

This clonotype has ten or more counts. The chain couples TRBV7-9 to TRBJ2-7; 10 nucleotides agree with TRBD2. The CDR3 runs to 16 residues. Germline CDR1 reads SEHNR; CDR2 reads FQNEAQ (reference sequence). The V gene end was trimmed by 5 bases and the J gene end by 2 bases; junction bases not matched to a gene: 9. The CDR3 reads CASSGETSGSPYEQYF. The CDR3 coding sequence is TGTGCCAGCAGCGGGGAGACTAGCGGGTCCCCCTACGAGCAGTACTTC.

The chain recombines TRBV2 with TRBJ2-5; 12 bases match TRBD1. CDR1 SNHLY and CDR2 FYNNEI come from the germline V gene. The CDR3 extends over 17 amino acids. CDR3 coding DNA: TGTACCTGCAGCTTTCCCCGGGGACAGGGGGCCGAAGAGACCCAGTACTTC. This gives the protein CTCSFPRGQGAEETQYF.

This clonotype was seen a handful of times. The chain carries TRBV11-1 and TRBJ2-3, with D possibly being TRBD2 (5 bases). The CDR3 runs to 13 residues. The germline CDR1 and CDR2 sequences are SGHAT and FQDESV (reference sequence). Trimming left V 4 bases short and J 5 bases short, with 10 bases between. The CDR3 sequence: CASSSAGEDTQYF. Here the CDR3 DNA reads TGTGCCAGCAGCTCTGCCGGGGAAGATACGCAGTATTTT.

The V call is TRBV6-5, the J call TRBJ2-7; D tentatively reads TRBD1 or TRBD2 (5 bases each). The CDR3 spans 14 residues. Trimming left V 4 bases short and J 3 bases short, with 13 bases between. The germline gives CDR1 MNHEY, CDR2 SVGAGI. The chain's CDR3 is CASSSGPYYYEQYF. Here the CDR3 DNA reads TGTGCCAGCAGTTCGGGACCTTACTACTACGAGCAGTACTTC.

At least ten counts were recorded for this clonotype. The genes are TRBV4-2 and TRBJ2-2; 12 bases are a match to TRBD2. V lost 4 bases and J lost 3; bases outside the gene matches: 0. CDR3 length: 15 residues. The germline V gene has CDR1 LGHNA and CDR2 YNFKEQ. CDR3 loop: CASSRLAGDTGELFF. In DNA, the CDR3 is TGTGCCAGCAGCCGACTAGCGGGAGACACCGGGGAGCTGTTTTTT.

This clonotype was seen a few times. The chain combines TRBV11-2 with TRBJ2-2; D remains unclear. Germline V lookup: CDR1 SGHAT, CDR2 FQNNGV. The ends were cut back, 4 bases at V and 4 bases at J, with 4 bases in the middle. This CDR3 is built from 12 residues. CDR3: CASSSSTGELFF. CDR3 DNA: TGTGCCAGCAGCTCCTCCACCGGGGAGCTGTTTTTT.

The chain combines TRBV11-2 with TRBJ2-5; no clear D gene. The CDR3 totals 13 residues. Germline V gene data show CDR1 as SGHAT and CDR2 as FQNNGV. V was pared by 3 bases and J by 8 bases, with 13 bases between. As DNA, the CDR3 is TGTGCCAGCAGCTTCCTTAAGGTCTCTACCCAGTACTTC. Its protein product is CASSFLKVSTQYF. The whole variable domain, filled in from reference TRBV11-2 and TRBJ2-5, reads EAGVAQSPRYKIIEKRQSVAFWCNPISGHATLYWYQQILGQGPKLLIQFQNNGVVDDSQLPKDRFSAERLKGVDSTLKIQPAKLEDSAVYLCASSFLKVSTQYFGPGTRLLVL.

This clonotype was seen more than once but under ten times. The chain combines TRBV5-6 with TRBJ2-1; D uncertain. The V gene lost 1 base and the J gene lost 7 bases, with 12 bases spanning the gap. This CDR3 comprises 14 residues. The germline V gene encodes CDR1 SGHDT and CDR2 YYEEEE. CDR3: CASSLSPSGNEQFF. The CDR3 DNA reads TGTGCCAGCAGCTTGTCCCCATCTGGAAATGAGCAGTTCTTC.

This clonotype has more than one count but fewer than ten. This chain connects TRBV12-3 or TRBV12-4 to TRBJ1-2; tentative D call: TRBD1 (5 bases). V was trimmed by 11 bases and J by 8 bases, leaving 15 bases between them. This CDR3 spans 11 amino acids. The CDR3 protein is CAGRTSSGYTF. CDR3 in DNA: TGTGCCGGTCGGACATCTAGCGGCTACACCTTC.